This T cell receptor beta chain originates from a study of blood T cells in healthy people across ages (dated by TCRdb to between 2015 and 2016). Broadly, across the study: In model experiments, template switching captured about one uniquely barcoded TCR beta cDNA molecule for every two T cells. To track age-related changes in TCR beta repertoire diversity, the study relied on deep sequencing normalized with unique cDNA molecular identifiers. Donors were grouped into four age groups: young (average approximately 16 years), middle-aged (less than 40), aged (around 62) and long-lived (about 82). To avoid experimental bias, donors of different ages were spread randomly across the sequencing lanes. Using the same blood draw, the study looked at two additional independent replicas of 1 million unique cDNA reads for two donors, one aged 18 to 29 and the other aged 80 or older. What the authors observed across the whole study: Bulk unsorted PBMC profiling prevented conclusive comparison of naive and antigen-experienced compartments. Compared with the aged group, the long-lived group had more naive CD4+ T cells, fewer expanded clones and increased TCR diversity, a pattern suggesting age selection. Observed TCR beta diversity per million T cells fell roughly linearly with age, and a significant reduction was already apparent by age around 40. There was a strong correlation between observed TCR beta diversity and the percentage of naive T cells measured by flow cytometry. Estimates of total diversity from one million sequenced T cells were regarded as lower bounds and underestimates. Because donor CMV infection status was unknown, age-related changes in expanded clonotypes were potentially confounded.

Systemically healthy Caucasian individuals from Russia, about 38 in total and aged roughly 6 to 100 years, were included as donors. Approximately 9.7 milliliters of peripheral blood were drawn from each donor into EDTA-treated Vacutainer tubes. PBMCs were isolated by Ficoll-Paque density-gradient centrifugation, with at least 6 million obtained per sample. Trizol reagent was used to extract total RNA from the PBMCs, yielding at least 6 micrograms per sample. The percentages of naive CD45RAhigh/CD27high T cells were determined by flow cytometry on a PBMC aliquot from every donor. The library was obtained by 5' RACE. The sequencer listed for this sample is Illumina HiSeq 2500. A second PCR of roughly 6 to 11 cycles was run with a J-beta primer mix and a sample-barcoded 5' primer. A unique molecular identifier was introduced onto each TCR beta cDNA molecule by a template-switch 5' adaptor carrying 12 random nucleotides. Each sample yielded at least 3 million CDR3-containing paired-end reads. The Mint cDNA synthesis kit, primed by a TRBC-specific oligonucleotide, was used to synthesize first-strand cDNA from all RNA. Following uracil-DNA glycosylase treatment, a first 18-cycle PCR with universal primers M1SS and BC2_uni_R was performed on all cDNA. The authors' analysis ran thus. Normalization of each sample was performed by random selection of 1 million high-quality reads, each carrying a distinct molecular identifier. Instead of being binned into consensus sequences, reads with shared molecular identifiers were discarded. CDR3 identification, clonotype clustering and error correction used MiTCR with a Q25 quality threshold and the strictest error-elimination algorithm. A nonparametric unseen species model using Euler transformation provided a lower-bound estimate of total TCR beta diversity. TCRdb handled the public reads itself, with Q25 trimming in fastp and clone calling in MiXCR, and kept productive beta chains. Entries that share a CDR3 protein sequence are merged under the most common genes and DNA. The V and J calls were not made by the authors but by TCRdb's processing. The sample table shows about 780,000 distinct CDR3 sequences, and 46% are seen once. The ten largest clones represent 18% of the sample.

This clonotype was observed a single time. It has no known antigen specificity. Per-nucleotide qualities are absent, and no much larger clonotype sits a single base away. Resting on one read, the evidence is weak. Sequencing was done on a sample of blood. The clonotype was recovered from a man older than 75 in good health.

This receptor has the CDR3 CAWSRLAGGVDEQYF. Here is the DNA: TGTGCCTGGAGCCGTCTCGCGGGAGGGGTGGATGAGCAGTACTTC. This receptor chain uses TRBV30 and TRBJ2-5, with 9 middle bases fitting TRBD2. The CDR3 runs 15 residues from the cysteine to the phenylalanine. Only CDR3 DNA is held: 45 bases, read in frame from base 1. The germline V gene (reference sequence) sets CDR1 to GTSNPN and CDR2 to SVGIG. From V the trimming removes 3 bases and from J it removes 11 bases, while the gene matches leave 16 bases of the junction unaccounted for.